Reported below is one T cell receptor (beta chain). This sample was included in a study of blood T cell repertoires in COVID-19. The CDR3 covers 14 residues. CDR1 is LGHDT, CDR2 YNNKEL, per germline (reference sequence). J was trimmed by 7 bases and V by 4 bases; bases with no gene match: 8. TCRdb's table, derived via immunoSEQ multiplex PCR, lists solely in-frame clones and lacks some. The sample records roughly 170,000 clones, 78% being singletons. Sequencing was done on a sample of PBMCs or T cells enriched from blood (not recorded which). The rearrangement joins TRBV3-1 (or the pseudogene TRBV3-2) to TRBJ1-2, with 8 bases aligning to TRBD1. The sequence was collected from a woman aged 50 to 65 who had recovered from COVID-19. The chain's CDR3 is CASSPLRDRPGYTF. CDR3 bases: TGTGCCAGCAGCCCTCTAAGGGACAGGCCTGGCTACACCTTC.